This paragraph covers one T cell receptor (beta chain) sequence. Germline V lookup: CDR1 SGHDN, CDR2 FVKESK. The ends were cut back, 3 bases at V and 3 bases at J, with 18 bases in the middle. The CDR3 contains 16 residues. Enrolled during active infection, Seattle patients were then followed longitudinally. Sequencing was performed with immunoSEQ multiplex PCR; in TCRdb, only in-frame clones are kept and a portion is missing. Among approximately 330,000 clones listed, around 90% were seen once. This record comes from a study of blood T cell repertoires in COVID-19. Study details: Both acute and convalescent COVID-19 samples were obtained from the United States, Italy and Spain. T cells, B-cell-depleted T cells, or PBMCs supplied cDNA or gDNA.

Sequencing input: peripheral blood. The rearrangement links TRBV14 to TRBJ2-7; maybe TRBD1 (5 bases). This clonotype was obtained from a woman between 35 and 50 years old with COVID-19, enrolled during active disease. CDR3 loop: CASSQDLSGIVYEQYF. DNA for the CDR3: TGTGCCAGCAGCCAGGATCTATCAGGGATTGTCTACGAGCAGTACTTC. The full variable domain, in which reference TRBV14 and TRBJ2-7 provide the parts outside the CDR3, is EAGVTQFPSHSVIEKGQTVTLRCDPISGHDNLYWYRRVMGKEIKFLLHFVKESKQDESGMPNNRFLAERTGGTYSTLKVQPAELEDSGVYFCASSQDLSGIVYEQYFGPGTRLTVT.